The 13 T cell receptor beta chains below all came from one sample that was sequenced in a study of blood T cell repertoires in COVID-19. Using immunoSEQ multiplex PCR, the repertoire was profiled, and TCRdb retains in-frame clones only, with some absent. The repertoire consists of 200,000 to 300,000 clones, with roughly 84% occurring once and the leading ten covering more than 1.5%. The sequencing input was peripheral blood. Every receptor here comes from a woman aged 40 to 50 who had recovered from COVID-19.

The V and J genes are TRBV20-1 and TRBJ2-5; D not resolved. This CDR3 region has 11 residues. V lost 6 bases and J lost 4, with 9 bases in between. The germline V gene has CDR1 DFQATT and CDR2 SNEGSKA (reference sequence). In DNA, the CDR3 is TGCAGTGCGCTAGAACTAGAGACCCAGTACTTC. Amino acid sequence: CSALELETQYF.

This clone showed up just a few times. CDR3 in amino acids: CASRPGTDTEAFF. The CDR3 nucleotides read TGTGCCAGCAGACCTGGGACAGACACTGAAGCTTTCTTT. The rearrangement links TRBV2 to TRBJ1-1; 7 bases are shared with TRBD1. This CDR3 comprises 13 residues. CDR1 is SNHLY and CDR2 is FYNNEI in the germline V gene. Losses at the gene ends were 6 bases for V and 3 bases for J; bases not matched to a gene: 4.

The chain joins TRBV5-1 to TRBJ2-3; perhaps TRBD2 as D (6 bases). Germline values: CDR1 SGHRS, CDR2 YFSETQ. Deletions cut 4 bases from V and 6 bases from J, with 18 bases between. The CDR3 is made up of 15 amino acids. The CDR3 loop is CASSVGTSTRDTQYF. Here the CDR3 DNA reads TGCGCCAGCAGCGTCGGGACTTCTACAAGGGATACGCAGTATTTT.

The chain employs TRBV7-2 and TRBJ1-6; D possibly corresponds to TRBD1 (5 bases). The CDR3 totals 15 residues. Per the germline V gene, CDR1 is SGHTA and CDR2 is FQGNSA. V was cut by 1 base and J by 9 bases, with 13 bases left in between. CDR3 bases: TGTGCCAGCAGCTTAGTAGGTCAGGGAAGTTCACCCCTCCACTTT. It specifies CASSLVGQGSSPLHF.

This clone has a handful of counts. This chain joins TRBV6-5 and TRBJ1-1, with 8 bases identical to TRBD1. CDR1 MNHEY and CDR2 SVGAGI come from the germline V gene. This CDR3 has 15 residues. With 5 bases clipped from V and 3 bases from J, the junction kept 8 bases outside the gene matches. The DNA of the CDR3 is TGTGCCAGCAGTCCCTCTCAGGGGGCGGACACTGAAGCTTTCTTT. Its translation: CASSPSQGADTEAFF.

V is TRBV6-6 and J is TRBJ1-5; D is uncertain. This CDR3 is 12 amino acids long. CDR1 is MNHNY, CDR2 SVGAGI, per germline (reference sequence). Trimming stripped 8 bases from V and 7 bases from J, with 12 bases between. The CDR3 spells CASREDGQPQHF. The CDR3 nucleotides are TGTGCCAGCCGGGAGGATGGGCAGCCCCAGCATTTT.

The V gene is TRBV5-1, the J gene TRBJ1-3, with 7 bases identical to TRBD1. The CDR3 contains 15 residues. Germline lookup yields CDR1 SGHRS and CDR2 YFSETQ. Trimming at V came to 4 bases and at J to 3 bases, leaving 7 bases not matched to a gene. The CDR3 is CASSPETGVGNTIYF. For the CDR3, the DNA is TGCGCCAGCAGCCCCGAAACAGGGGTTGGAAACACCATATATTTT.

V usage is TRBV7-2 and J usage is TRBJ2-1, with TRBD2 identical over 7 bases. The CDR3 has 12 amino acids. Per germline, CDR1 SGHTA and CDR2 FQGNSA. The V segment lost 4 bases and the J segment 8 bases; nucleotides outside the gene matches: 2. This chain's CDR3 is CASSYSGDEQFF. DNA of the CDR3: TGTGCCAGCAGCTACAGCGGGGATGAGCAGTTCTTC.

The chain recombines TRBV5-1 with TRBJ2-3; TRBD1 matches 8 bases. The CDR3 is 16 amino acids. Trimming took 2 bases from V and 2 from J; bases not matched to a gene: 7. The germline gives CDR1 SGHRS, CDR2 YFSETQ. CDR3 residues: CASSLGTGSLTDTQYF. CDR3 sequence (DNA): TGCGCCAGCAGCTTAGGGACAGGCTCACTCACAGATACGCAGTATTTT.

The chain employs TRBV5-4 and TRBJ2-5; 7 bases align to TRBD2. This CDR3 region has 15 residues. Trimming took 1 base from V and 4 from J; bases not matched to a gene: 7. The germline gives CDR1 SGHNT, CDR2 YYREEE (reference sequence). The chain's CDR3 is CASSLQMSGGETQYF. CDR3 nucleotides: TGTGCCAGCAGCTTGCAGATGTCGGGGGGAGAGACCCAGTACTTC.

The J gene is TRBJ1-1, the V gene TRBV28; TRBD1 might be the D (6 bases). This CDR3 has 16 amino acids. Germline CDR1 and CDR2: MDHEN and SYDVKM. V was pared by 6 bases and J by 0 bases, with 17 bases between. CDR3 region: CASSTPGGPMNTEAFF. In nucleotides, the CDR3 is TGTGCCAGCAGCACCCCGGGGGGGCCAATGAACACTGAAGCTTTCTTT.

This chain connects TRBV5-1 to TRBJ2-5; TRBD1 is a possible D gene (5 bases). Per germline, CDR1 SGHRS and CDR2 YFSETQ. The germline V and J ends were trimmed by 6 bases and 1 base, with 16 bases remaining between them. This CDR3 is built from 15 residues. CDR3 amino acids: CASTNPTEIQETQYF. CDR3 sequence (DNA): TGCGCCAGCACCAACCCGACAGAGATCCAAGAGACCCAGTACTTC.

In its sample, this clone was seen a few times. The rearrangement uses TRBV7-3 and TRBJ1-3, with D possibly matching TRBD1 (6 bases). V was trimmed by 5 bases and J by 0 bases, leaving 11 bases between them. The CDR3 runs 15 residues. CDR1 and CDR2 from the germline V gene are SGHTA and FQGTGA. CDR3: CASSPQGTSGNTIYF. The DNA of the CDR3 is TGTGCCAGCAGCCCGCAGGGGACCTCTGGAAACACCATATATTTT. The full variable domain, rest sourced from reference TRBV7-3 and TRBJ1-3, is GAGVSQTPSNKVTEKGKYVELRCDPISGHTALYWYRQSLGQGPEFLIYFQGTGAADDSGLPNDRFFAVRPEGSVSTLKIQRTERGDSAVYLCASSPQGTSGNTIYFGEGSWLTVV.